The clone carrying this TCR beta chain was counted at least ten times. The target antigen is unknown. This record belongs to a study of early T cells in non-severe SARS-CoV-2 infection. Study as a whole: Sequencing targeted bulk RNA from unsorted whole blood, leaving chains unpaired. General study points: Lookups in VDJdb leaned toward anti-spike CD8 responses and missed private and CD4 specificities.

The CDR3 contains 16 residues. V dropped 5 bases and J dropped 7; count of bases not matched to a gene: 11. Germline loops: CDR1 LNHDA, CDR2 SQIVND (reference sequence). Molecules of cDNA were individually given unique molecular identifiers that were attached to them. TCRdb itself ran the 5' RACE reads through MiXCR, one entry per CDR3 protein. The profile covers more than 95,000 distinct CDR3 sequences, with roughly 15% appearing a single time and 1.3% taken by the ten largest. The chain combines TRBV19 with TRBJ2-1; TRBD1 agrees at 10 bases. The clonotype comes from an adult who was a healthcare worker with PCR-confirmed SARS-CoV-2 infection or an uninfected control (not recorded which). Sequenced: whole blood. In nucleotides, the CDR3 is TGTGCCAGTAGTCGCCGGGACAGGGGCGGTGTGAATGAGCAGTTCTTC. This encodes CASSRRDRGGVNEQFF.